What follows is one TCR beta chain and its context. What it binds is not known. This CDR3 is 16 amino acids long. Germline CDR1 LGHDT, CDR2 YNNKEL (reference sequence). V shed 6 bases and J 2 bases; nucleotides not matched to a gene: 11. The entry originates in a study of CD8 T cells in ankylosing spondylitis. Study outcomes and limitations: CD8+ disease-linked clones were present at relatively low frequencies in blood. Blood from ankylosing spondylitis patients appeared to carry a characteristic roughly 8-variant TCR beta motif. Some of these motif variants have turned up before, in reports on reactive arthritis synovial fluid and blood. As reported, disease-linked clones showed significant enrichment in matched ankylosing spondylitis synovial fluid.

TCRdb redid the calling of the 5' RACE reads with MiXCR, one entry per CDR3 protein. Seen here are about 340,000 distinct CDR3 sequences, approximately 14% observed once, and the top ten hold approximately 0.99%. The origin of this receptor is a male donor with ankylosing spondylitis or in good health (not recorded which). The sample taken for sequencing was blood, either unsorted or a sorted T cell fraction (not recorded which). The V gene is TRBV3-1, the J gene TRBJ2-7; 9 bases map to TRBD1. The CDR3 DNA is TGTGCCAGCAGTTCCGGCGGGACAGGGCTACCCTACGAGCAGTACTTC. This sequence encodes CASSSGGTGLPYEQYF.